This T cell receptor beta chain was sequenced for a study of blood T cells in healthy people across ages. This clonotype was counted many times. PCR was performed a second time for roughly 7 to 11 cycles using a sample-barcoded 5' primer and a J-beta primer mix. TCRdb reprocessed the 5' RACE reads with MiXCR, giving one entry per CDR3 protein. This table has approximately 810,000 distinct CDR3 sequences, 25% to 30% appearing once. Sample: blood. This TCR was recovered from an elderly woman in good health.

The CDR3 nucleotides read TGTGCCAGCAGATTGGGCACAGGACCCAACTACGAGCAGTACTTC. Translating gives CASRLGTGPNYEQYF. The chain combines TRBV11-3 with TRBJ2-7, with D perhaps matching TRBD1 (5 bases). Trimming cost V 6 bases and J 3 bases, with 18 bases left between them. CDR3 size: 15 residues. Germline CDR1 SGHNT, CDR2 YENEEA.